This T cell receptor beta chain was recovered during a study of Graves' ophthalmopathy and Graves' hyperthyroidism. The wider study: Hyperthyroidism qualified as stable when ophthalmopathy did not develop within 18 months of follow-up. The study's findings and limits: Prediction of ophthalmopathy progression reached about 65% sensitivity and around 76% specificity.

The germline gives CDR1 SGHTA, CDR2 FQGNSA. Trimming removed 1 base from V and 7 bases from J, with 17 bases in between. The CDR3 is 16 residues long. Included hyperthyroidism patients were aged 18 to 65 and newly diagnosed (under 2 months' duration). The study excluded patients with other autoimmune diseases, uncontrolled infections, pregnancy or lactation. This clonotype has at least ten counts. Its antigen remains unknown. RNA transcripts provided the template for amplifying TCR beta CDR3 regions. HTBI primers were employed in first-round RT-PCR, then a second-round multiplex PCR followed. TCRdb analysed the multiplex PCR reads with MiXCR anew, one entry per CDR3 protein. The table lists over a million distinct CDR3 sequences, less than 45% of them singletons.

The receptor comes from an adult man with Graves' hyperthyroidism. This chain joins TRBV7-2 and TRBJ1-3; D not resolved. Sequenced material: peripheral blood or thyroid tissue (not recorded which). The CDR3: CASSLDGVFVGNTIYF. The CDR3 nucleotides read TGTGCCAGCAGCTTAGACGGTGTATTTGTCGGGAACACCATATATTTT.